Below are 3 T cell receptor beta chains sequenced from a single sample in a study of blood T cells in healthy people across ages. A second PCR of 7 to 11 cycles used a sample-barcoded 5' primer and a J-beta primer mix. Using its own MiXCR run on the 5' RACE reads, TCRdb lists one record per CDR3 protein. The sample contains roughly 900,000 distinct CDR3 sequences, roughly 43% of which appear only once. Sequencing was done on a sample of blood. The receptor source for this set is a man between 25 and 39 years old in good health.

This chain uses TRBV14 with TRBJ2-1, with 9 bases identical to TRBD2. Trimming removed 4 bases from V and 7 bases from J; junction bases left unmatched: 8. CDR1 and CDR2 from the germline V gene are SGHDN and FVKESK. The CDR3 totals 15 residues. DNA of the CDR3: TGTGCCAGCAGCCCCGGGACTAGCTTCTGGAATGAGCAGTTCTTC. Protein sequence: CASSPGTSFWNEQFF.

This rearrangement joins TRBV20-1 to TRBJ2-7, with TRBD2 as a possible D gene (8 bases). The J call is in doubt because the DNA end fits TRBJ2-5 better. The CDR3 consists of 15 residues. CDR1 and CDR2 (germline): DFQATT, SNEGSKA (reference sequence). The CDR3 is CSATTSEGALETQYF. The CDR3 region has the DNA TGCAGTGCTACGACTAGCGAGGGGGCCCTCGAGACCCAGTACTTC.

A remark on this clonotype: A junction boundary mismatches the germline segment, possibly from a read error. The chain recombines TRBV11-2 with TRBJ2-3, with D possibly TRBD1 on 5 matching bases. The CDR3 totals 16 residues. Germline CDR1 is SGHAT and CDR2 is FQNNGV. The CDR3 is CAGSPQFQGFTDTQYF. CDR3 DNA sequence: TGTGCCGGCAGCCCCCAGTTTCAGGGATTTACAGATACGCAGTATTTT.